The 14 T cell receptor beta chains listed next were all sequenced from one sample in a study of control samples from healthy donors and cancer patients. Libraries were prepared by immunoSEQ multiplex PCR; TCRdb keeps only in-frame clonotypes and omits some of them. The repertoire holds 98,000 or so clones, with 79% as singletons. The sample comprised blood. These receptors were collected from a woman in her twenties or thirties in good health.

This chain links TRBV19 with TRBJ2-5; D is unclear. The CDR3 contains 13 residues. Germline CDR1 and CDR2: LNHDA and SQIVND (reference sequence). Trimming removed 2 bases at V and 1 base at J, with 5 bases between. The CDR3 bases are TGTGCCAGTAGTATATCGGTCCAAGAGACCCAGTACTTC. It translates to CASSISVQETQYF.

The chain couples TRBV5-1 to TRBJ1-2, with D possibly matching TRBD1 (6 bases). CDR1 is SGHRS, CDR2 YFSETQ, per germline. The CDR3 length is 13 residues. V was shortened by 1 base and J by 4 bases, with 8 bases between the two germline ends. DNA of the CDR3: TGCGCCAGCAGCTTGTCGACAGGCTATGGCTACACCTTC. Encoded protein: CASSLSTGYGYTF.

This chain uses TRBV10-3 with TRBJ1-1; TRBD1 matches 9 bases. The CDR3 extends over 18 amino acids. V was pared by 6 bases and J by 0 bases, with 14 bases of the junction left unmatched. The V gene's germline CDR1 is ENHRY and CDR2 SYGVKD. This CDR3 reads CAISINPGQGSMNTEAFF. DNA for the CDR3: TGTGCCATCAGCATCAACCCGGGACAGGGCTCAATGAACACTGAAGCTTTCTTT.

V is TRBV5-4 and J is TRBJ2-7; TRBD1 matches 9 bases. Trimming removed 0 bases from V and 5 bases from J; junction bases left unmatched: 3. This CDR3 spans 14 amino acids. Germline lookup yields CDR1 SGHNT and CDR2 YYREEE (reference sequence). For the CDR3, the DNA is TGTGCCAGCAGCTTGGGGACAGGGGCCAACGAGCAGTACTTC. It yields the protein CASSLGTGANEQYF.

CDR3 sequence: CSAGQYNEQFF. DNA for the CDR3: TGCAGCGCGGGACAGTACAATGAGCAGTTCTTC. The chain combines TRBV29-1 with TRBJ2-1; 7 nucleotides align to TRBD1. J lost 4 bases, V lost 7 bases, and 1 base had no gene match. The CDR3 contains 11 residues. Looked up from germline, CDR1 is SQVTM and CDR2 is ANQGSEA.

Comments on this clone: This could be a read error, since a much larger clone is one nucleotide away. The sample holds other DNA sequences that translate to the same CDR3. This chain uses TRBV7-3 with TRBJ2-3; D ambiguous. The CDR3 has 12 amino acids. Germline V gene data show CDR1 as SGHTA and CDR2 as FQGTGA. The V and J ends lost 4 bases and 0 bases respectively, with 2 bases between them. CDR3 amino acids: CASSSSTDTQYF. The DNA of the CDR3 is TGTGCCAGCAGCTCCAGCACAGATACGCAGTATTTT.

The rearrangement uses TRBV12-5 and TRBJ1-1; D call uncertain. Trimming pared 0 bases from V and 1 base from J, leaving 15 bases between. The germline CDR1 and CDR2 sequences are LGHNT and FRNRAP. The CDR3 is made up of 17 amino acids. The CDR3 loop reads CASGLVLTSRSNTEAFF. CDR3 DNA: TGTGCTAGTGGTTTGGTACTTACCAGTCGGTCGAACACTGAAGCTTTCTTT.

This chain links TRBV2 with TRBJ2-3, with a possible D match to TRBD2 (5 bases). The length of the CDR3 is 16 residues. The ends were cut back, 6 bases at V and 0 bases at J, with 16 bases in the middle. In germline, CDR1 is SNHLY, CDR2 FYNNEI. CDR3 residues: CASSSPVAPSTDTQYF. The CDR3 coding sequence is TGTGCCAGCAGCTCCCCAGTAGCGCCCAGCACAGATACGCAGTATTTT.

The V call is TRBV14, the J call TRBJ2-7; 12 positions match TRBD1. V shed 3 bases and J 9 bases; nucleotides not matched to a gene: 9. Germline V gives CDR1 SGHDN, CDR2 FVKESK. The CDR3 has 15 amino acids. The CDR3 nucleotides are TGTGCCAGCAGCCATCCGGGACAGGGGGCTTATGTGCAGTACTTC. Amino acids: CASSHPGQGAYVQYF.

The V call is TRBV7-2, the J call TRBJ2-5, with 7 bases identical to TRBD2. Unmatched junction bases numbered 8, after V lost 2 bases and J lost 5 bases. CDR3 length: 15 amino acids. The germline gives CDR1 SGHTA, CDR2 FQGNSA. In DNA, the CDR3 is TGTGCCAGCAGCTTACACATCGGGGGGAGGGAGACCCAGTACTTC. This codes for CASSLHIGGRETQYF.

In regard to this clone: Other DNA sequences in the sample encode the same CDR3. The chain uses TRBV5-1 and TRBJ1-1; D gene uncertain. V was pared by 0 bases and J by 4 bases, with 4 bases between. Germline V gene lookup returns CDR1 SGHRS and CDR2 YFSETQ. The CDR3 has 12 amino acids. The CDR3 DNA reads TGCGCCAGCAGCTTGGATGGCACTGAAGCTTTCTTT. This encodes CASSLDGTEAFF.

This clone was detected only a few times. The CDR3 DNA reads TGTGCCAGCAGCTTAGGTAGAGAGGGGTCCCGCACCTTC. Translated, it gives CASSLGREGSRTF. The V and J genes are TRBV7-2 and TRBJ1-2; possibly TRBD1 for D (5 bases). Germline V lookup: CDR1 SGHTA, CDR2 FQGNSA. Trimming stripped 1 base from V and 13 bases from J, with 16 bases between. This CDR3 comprises 13 residues.

This clone was recorded once. CDR3 region: CASRSGGYLDTQYF. The CDR3 DNA reads as TGTGCCAGCAGGAGCGGGGGGTATCTGGATACGCAGTATTTT. This chain joins TRBV7-8 and TRBJ2-3, with 9 positions matching TRBD2. This CDR3 is 14 amino acids long. Trimming cost V 6 bases and J 6 bases; bases outside gene matches: 7. Germline V gives CDR1 SGHVS, CDR2 FQNEAQ.

The chain employs TRBV19 and TRBJ2-5; D is perhaps TRBD1 (6 bases). The V gene lost 6 bases and the J gene lost 2 bases, with 10 bases spanning the gap. This CDR3 has 13 amino acids. Germline CDR1 is LNHDA and CDR2 is SQIVND (reference sequence). The CDR3 sequence is CASSRDTQETQYF. In DNA, the CDR3 is TGTGCCAGTAGCCGGGACACACAAGAGACCCAGTACTTC.